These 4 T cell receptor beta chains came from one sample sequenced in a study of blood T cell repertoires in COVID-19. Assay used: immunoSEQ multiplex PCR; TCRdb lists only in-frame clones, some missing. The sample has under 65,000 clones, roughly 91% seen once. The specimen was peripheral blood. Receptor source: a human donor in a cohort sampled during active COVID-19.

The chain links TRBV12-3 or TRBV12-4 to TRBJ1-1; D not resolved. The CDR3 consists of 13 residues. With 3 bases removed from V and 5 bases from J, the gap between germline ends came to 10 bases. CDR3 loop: CASSFAPRTEAFF. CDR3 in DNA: TGTGCCAGCAGTTTCGCACCTAGAACTGAAGCTTTCTTT.

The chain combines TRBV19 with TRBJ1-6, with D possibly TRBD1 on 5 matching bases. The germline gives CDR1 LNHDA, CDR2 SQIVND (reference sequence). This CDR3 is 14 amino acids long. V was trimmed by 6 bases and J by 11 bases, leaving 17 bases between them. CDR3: CASSPVGGLAPLHF. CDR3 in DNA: TGTGCCAGTAGCCCCGTGGGGGGTTTGGCACCCCTCCACTTT.

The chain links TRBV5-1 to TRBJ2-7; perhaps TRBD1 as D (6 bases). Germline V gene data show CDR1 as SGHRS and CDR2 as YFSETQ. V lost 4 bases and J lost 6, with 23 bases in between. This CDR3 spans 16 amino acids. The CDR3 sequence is CASSKTPGAPEVEQYF. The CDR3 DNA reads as TGCGCCAGCAGCAAGACCCCAGGGGCCCCTGAAGTCGAGCAGTACTTC.

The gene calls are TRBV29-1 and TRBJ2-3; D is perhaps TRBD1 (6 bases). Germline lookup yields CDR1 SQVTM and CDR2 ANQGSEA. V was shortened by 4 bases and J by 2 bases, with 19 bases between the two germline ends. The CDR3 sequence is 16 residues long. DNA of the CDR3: TGCAGCGTTGCTCCCCAGTGGGGACAACACACAGATACGCAGTATTTT. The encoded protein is CSVAPQWGQHTDTQYF.